The T cell receptor delta chain described here comes from a study of gamma-delta chains in newborns, infants, children. Study-wide background: Polyclonal expansion of innate γδ T cells after birth follows microbial exposure.

Germline-derived CDR1 and CDR2 are GEAIGNYY and EKD. The CDR3 is made up of 16 amino acids. V dropped 1 base and J dropped 3 bases, with 17 bases sitting between them. TCRdb re-called the reads using CATT. The sample lists roughly 7,900 delta-chain clones; under 3.5% were seen once. The sequenced material came from blood. The chain uses TRDV2 and TRDJ1; the D gene is possibly TRDD3 (6 bases). This TCR was recovered from a child who was a newborn, infant or young child, either healthy, febrile or measles-vaccinated (not recorded which). The CDR3 sequence: CACDTLGIPRPDKLIF. DNA for the CDR3: TGTGCCTGTGACACGTTGGGGATTCCACGACCCGATAAACTCATCTTT.